Following are 10 T cell receptor beta chains from one sample sequenced in a study of T cell responses to AZD1222 COVID-19 vaccine. Measured with immunoSEQ multiplex PCR; TCRdb has only the in-frame clones, and not every one. The sample carries 150,000 or so clones, 85% to 95% recorded once. Sequences were derived from peripheral blood, sampled on day 0 of AZD1222 vaccination. The receptors were gathered from an adult in good health.

The chain uses TRBV2 and TRBJ2-7; D not resolved. The CDR3 covers 15 residues. The germline V and J ends were trimmed by 0 bases and 3 bases, with 12 bases remaining between them. CDR1 and CDR2 from the germline V gene are SNHLY and FYNNEI. In DNA form, the CDR3 reads TGTGCCAGCAGTGAAGCTTCGGAGCCTCACTACGAGCAGTACTTC. Translation gives CASSEASEPHYEQYF.

The chain combines TRBV6-6 with TRBJ1-3, with TRBD1 matching over 9 bases. Germline V gives CDR1 MNHNY, CDR2 SVGAGI (reference sequence). The CDR3 has 16 residues. The ends lost 0 bases at V and 2 bases at J; junction bases unmatched: 2. The CDR3 DNA is TGTGCCAGCAGTTACTCGGGACAGGGTACTGGAAACACCATATATTTT. Its protein product is CASSYSGQGTGNTIYF.

This chain connects TRBV3-1 (or the pseudogene TRBV3-2) to TRBJ1-4; a weak D match, TRBD1 (6 bases). V lost 0 bases to trimming and J lost 3 bases, with 14 bases between them. The CDR3 is 17 amino acids. Germline-derived CDR1 and CDR2 are LGHDT and YNNKEL (reference sequence). The CDR3 loop reads CASSQDQGGRANEKLFF. CDR3 coding DNA: TGTGCCAGCAGCCAAGATCAAGGGGGGCGGGCTAATGAAAAACTGTTTTTT.

The CDR3 coding sequence is TGTGCCAGCAGCTTAGCGTCGGGAAACACCATATATTTT. Amino acids: CASSLASGNTIYF. The J gene is TRBJ1-3, the V gene TRBV7-9, with unresolved D. Per the germline V gene, CDR1 is SEHNR and CDR2 is FQNEAQ (reference sequence). CDR3 length: 13 amino acids. V lost 0 bases and J 4 bases, leaving 4 bases between the germline ends.

This chain links TRBV13 with TRBJ1-6; 8 bases align to TRBD1. There are 15 residues in the CDR3. Unmatched junction bases numbered 5, after V lost 5 bases and J lost 5 bases. Per germline, CDR1 PRHDT and CDR2 FYEKMQ (reference sequence). The CDR3 DNA is TGTGCCAGCAGCCCCGGACAGGGAGATAATTCACCCCTCCACTTT. Translation gives CASSPGQGDNSPLHF.

The chain's CDR3 is CASSQTRGYGYTF. The CDR3 DNA follows: TGCGCCAGCAGCCAGACTAGGGGCTATGGCTACACCTTC. J is TRBJ1-2 and V is TRBV4-1; the D gene is possibly TRBD1 (5 bases). CDR1 is MGHRA and CDR2 is YSYEKL in the germline V gene. V was pared by 3 bases and J by 4 bases, with 9 bases between. The CDR3 totals 13 residues.

For the CDR3, the DNA is TGTGCCAGCAGCTTGGGCCGGACAGGGAGTTCACCCCTCCACTTT. It is translated as CASSLGRTGSSPLHF. The chain links TRBV5-4 to TRBJ1-6; TRBD1 agrees at 8 bases. The CDR3 covers 15 residues. The V segment lost 0 bases and the J segment 9 bases; nucleotides outside the gene matches: 5. Germline V gene sequence: CDR1 SGHNT, CDR2 YYREEE (reference sequence).

V is TRBV6-5 and J is TRBJ2-7, with 12 bases identical to TRBD2. Unmatched junction bases numbered 9, after V lost 6 bases and J lost 6 bases. Germline CDR1 reads MNHEY; CDR2 reads SVGAGI. This CDR3 has 15 residues. The CDR3: CASRTPGLAGSEQYF. The DNA for the CDR3 is TGTGCCAGCAGGACACCGGGACTAGCGGGTTCCGAGCAGTACTTC.

This chain connects TRBV30 to TRBJ1-3; perhaps TRBD1 as D (5 bases). The germline V gene has CDR1 GTSNPN and CDR2 SVGIG (reference sequence). This CDR3 is built from 12 residues. V was pared by 7 bases and J by 3 bases, with 10 bases between. The CDR3 here is CALGVYGNTIYF. The CDR3 nucleotides read TGTGCCTTAGGGGTTTATGGAAACACCATATATTTT.

Only a few counts were recorded for this clone. The chain's CDR3 is CASSYLTGDRFAYGYTF. The CDR3 DNA sequence: TGTGCCAGCAGTTACCTTACGGGGGACAGGTTCGCCTATGGCTACACCTTC. The chain joins TRBV28 to TRBJ1-2; 8 bases agree with TRBD1. The CDR3 is 17 amino acids. The germline gives CDR1 MDHEN, CDR2 SYDVKM. The ends lost 4 bases at V and 4 bases at J; junction bases unmatched: 14.